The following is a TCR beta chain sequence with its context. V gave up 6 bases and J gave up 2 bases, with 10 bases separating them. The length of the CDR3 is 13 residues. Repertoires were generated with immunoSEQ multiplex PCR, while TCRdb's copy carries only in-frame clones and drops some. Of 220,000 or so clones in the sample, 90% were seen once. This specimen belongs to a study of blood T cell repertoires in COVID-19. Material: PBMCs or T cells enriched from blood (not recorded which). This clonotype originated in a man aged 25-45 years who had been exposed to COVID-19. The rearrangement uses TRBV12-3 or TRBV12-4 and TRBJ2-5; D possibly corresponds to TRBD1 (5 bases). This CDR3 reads CASSRQRQETQYF. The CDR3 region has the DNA TGTGCCAGCAGCAGACAGAGACAAGAGACCCAGTACTTC.